A selection of T cell receptor beta chains follows, all from one sample in a study of blood T cell repertoires in COVID-19. Only in-frame clones appear in the TCRdb table, and some are missing; sequencing was by immunoSEQ multiplex PCR. Of around 110,000 clones listed, 70% to 90% are singletons. Sequencing was performed on peripheral blood. The receptors here all came from a man in his thirties or forties with acute or convalescent COVID-19. The CDR3 runs from the conserved cysteine through the conserved F or W. D genes are given only for firm matches. Clone size is stated in some rows and not others, as once, few, many or a class when expanded.

TRBJ1-4,-,-,TRBV29-1,TGCAGCGTTGGACAGGCTGCAACTAATGAAAAACTGTTTTTT,CSVGQAATNEKLFF
TRBJ1-4,-,few,TRBV6-6,TGTGCCAGCAGCGATCGGGACACGGCTAATGAAAAACTGTTTTTT,CASSDRDTANEKLFF
TRBJ2-5,TRBD2,-,TRBV6-5,TGTGCCAGCCGTCCCAGACTAGCCCTACAAGAGACCCAGTACTTC,CASRPRLALQETQYF
TRBJ2-3,-,-,TRBV3-1/TRBV3-2,TGTGCCAGCAGCCAAGTTCATCTAGCAGGGGCAGATACGCAGTATTTT,CASSQVHLAGADTQYF
TRBJ1-6,TRBD1,-,TRBV10-3,TGTGCCATCAGTGATGGACAGGGGCCTAATTCACCCCTCCACTTT,CAISDGQGPNSPLHF
TRBJ2-7,-,-,TRBV9,TGTGCCAGCAGCGCGTATCAGCGGGCGGACGAGCAGTACTTC,CASSAYQRADEQYF
TRBJ1-2,TRBD1,-,TRBV6-5,TGTGCCAGCACCGGACAGGGAGCCGACTATGGCTACACCTTC,CASTGQGADYGYTF
TRBJ1-2,-,-,TRBV15,TGTGCCACCAGCAGAGAGCTCCAAGGAGGCTATGGCTACACCTTC,CATSRELQGGYGYTF
TRBJ1-2,TRBD1,-,TRBV6-5,TGTGCCAGCAGCAAAACAGGGGTGAACTATGGCTACACCTTC,CASSKTGVNYGYTF
TRBJ1-2,TRBD1,-,TRBV14,TGTGCCAGCAGCCGGACTCGGACAGGGTTTAGCACCTTC,CASSRTRTGFSTF
TRBJ1-3,-,-,TRBV7-6,TGTGCCAGCAGCTTAGGAGACTCCTCTGGAAACACCATATATTTT,CASSLGDSSGNTIYF
TRBJ2-3,-,-,TRBV18,TGTGCCAGCTCACCATTCCGAGACACAGATACGCAGTATTTT,CASSPFRDTDTQYF
TRBJ1-3,TRBD1,-,TRBV6-5,TGTGCCAGCAGTCGGGACAGGGGCTCTGGAAACACCATATATTTT,CASSRDRGSGNTIYF
TRBJ2-1,TRBD2,-,TRBV18,TGTGCCAGCTCACCTAGCGGGAGAGTGTCCTACAATGAGCAGTTCTTC,CASSPSGRVSYNEQFF
TRBJ2-1,-,-,TRBV7-6,TGTGCCAGCAGCTTAGCGTTCGGGGGCAATGAGCAGTTCTTC,CASSLAFGGNEQFF
TRBJ1-1,-,-,TRBV6-5,TGTGCCAGCAGTTACTCTGGACTGAGGGGGACTGAAGCTTTCTTT,CASSYSGLRGTEAFF
TRBJ1-5,TRBD1,-,TRBV10-1,TGCGCCACGCCGGGACAGAGGTTCTGTAGCAATCAGCCCCAGCATTTT,CATPGQRFCSNQPQHF
TRBJ1-4,-,-,TRBV29-1,TGCAGCGTTGATTTCGGGGATGAAAAACTGTTTTTT,CSVDFGDEKLFF
TRBJ1-2,-,-,TRBV6-5,TGTGCCAGCAGCCGAACGGAGAGGTCCTATGGCTACACCTTC,CASSRTERSYGYTF
TRBJ2-1,TRBD2,-,TRBV5-1,TGCGCCAGCAGGAACCGGGGGGGCCCCTACAATGAGCAGTTCTTC,CASRNRGGPYNEQFF
TRBJ1-5,-,-,TRBV19,TGTGCCAGTACTGGGGAGCTGGCACAGTCGAGCAATCAGCCCCAGCATTTT,CASTGELAQSSNQPQHF
TRBJ1-3,-,-,TRBV19,TGTGCCAGTAGGCCGACAGGTTACTCTGGAAACACCATATATTTT,CASRPTGYSGNTIYF
TRBJ1-2,-,-,TRBV2,TGTGCCAGCAGTGACACGTGGCAGGGGAGCGGCTACACCTTC,CASSDTWQGSGYTF
TRBJ1-2,-,-,TRBV19,TGTGCCAGTAGTACTTTCACTTTCAGGGACAAGAATGGCTACACCTTC,CASSTFTFRDKNGYTF
TRBJ1-6,-,-,TRBV7-2,TGTGCCAGCAGCAGTCGGGGGATGAGATCAGGCTCACCCCTCCACTTT,CASSSRGMRSGSPLHF
TRBJ2-7,TRBD2,-,TRBV3-1/TRBV3-2,TGTGCCAGCAGCCAAGAGGGAGGGGACCACGAGCAGTACTTC,CASSQEGGDHEQYF
TRBJ1-6,TRBD1,-,TRBV28,TGTGCCAGCAGACGGACAGGGAACGTCTATAATTCACCCCTCCACTTT,CASRRTGNVYNSPLHF
TRBJ2-3,-,-,TRBV30,TGTGCCTGGAGTTGGGTGGAGGCAGATACGCAGTATTTT,CAWSWVEADTQYF
TRBJ2-1,TRBD2,few,TRBV29-1,TGCAGCGTGCGCCCCCGTTTTAGCGGGAGGGACAATGAGCAGTTCTTC,CSVRPRFSGRDNEQFF
TRBJ2-7,TRBD1,-,TRBV2,TGTGCCAGCAGTGAATTAGTGGGGTGGGGACAGTGGTCCTACGAGCAGTACTTC,CASSELVGWGQWSYEQYF
TRBJ2-1,-,-,TRBV18,TGTGCCAGCTCACCAAGGGACTGGCGTGGAGAGCAGTTCTTC,CASSPRDWRGEQFF
TRBJ2-1,TRBD1,-,TRBV7-8,TGTGCCAGCAGCCCCTACCGGGACAGGGTGGAGGGGGGCGCTTACAATGAGCAGTTCTTC,CASSPYRDRVEGGAYNEQFF
TRBJ1-1,TRBD1,-,TRBV25-1,TGTGCCAGCCGAGGACAGGGAGTCACTGAAGCTTTCTTT,CASRGQGVTEAFF
TRBJ1-2,TRBD1,-,TRBV9,TGTGCCAGCAGCTTATCCGGGACAGGGGCCCTCGGTGGCTACACCTTC,CASSLSGTGALGGYTF
TRBJ1-1,-,-,TRBV29-1,TGCAGCGTTGTTACGGGAGCAGAGACTGAAGCTTTCTTT,CSVVTGAETEAFF
TRBJ1-2,TRBD1,-,TRBV5-4,TGTGCCAGCAGCCCCCCGGGACAGGGGGCGCGGGGTGGCTACACCTTC,CASSPPGQGARGGYTF
TRBJ2-7,TRBD1,-,TRBV5-1,TGCGCCAGCAGCTCCCCGGGACAGGGGTACGAGCAGTACTTC,CASSSPGQGYEQYF
TRBJ1-1,-,-,TRBV30,TGTGCCTGGAGCTACAGGGCAGTTGGCACTGAAGCTTTCTTT,CAWSYRAVGTEAFF
TRBJ2-7,-,-,TRBV11-3,TGTGCCAGCAGCTTTCTAGGCAGTAACGAGCAGTACTTC,CASSFLGSNEQYF
TRBJ2-7,TRBD1,-,TRBV30,TGTGCCTGGGCTAAGGGGACAGGTGGGAGGCAGTACTTC,CAWAKGTGGRQYF
TRBJ1-4,-,-,TRBV19,TGTGCCAGTAGTTATAGGGGAAGAGGAGAAAAACTGTTTTTT,CASSYRGRGEKLFF
TRBJ2-7,TRBD2,-,TRBV27,TGTGCCAGCAGTTACCTACTAGCGGGGGGATACGAGCAGTACTTC,CASSYLLAGGYEQYF
TRBJ2-4,-,-,TRBV27,TGTGCCAGCAGCCCATGGGGGCAAGGGAACATTCAGTACTTC,CASSPWGQGNIQYF
TRBJ1-1,TRBD1,-,TRBV11-1,TGTGCCAGCAGCATGACAGGGCTAACTGAAGCTTTCTTT,CASSMTGLTEAFF
TRBJ2-1,-,-,TRBV7-9,TGTGCCTGGGCTGTGGGCGACAATGAGCAGTTCTTC,CAWAVGDNEQFF
TRBJ2-7,TRBD1,-,TRBV5-8,TGTGCCAGCAGCTTGTCGCCGACAGGGCCCACCTACGAGCAGTACTTC,CASSLSPTGPTYEQYF
TRBJ2-1,TRBD2,-,TRBV5-4,TGTGCCAGCAGCTTGCCCTCTTTAGCGGGGGACCATGAGCAGTTCTTC,CASSLPSLAGDHEQFF
TRBJ1-1,-,-,TRBV27,TGTGCCAGCAGTTTATACGGGGGGGCAAGGAACACTGAAGCTTTCTTT,CASSLYGGARNTEAFF
TRBJ1-4,-,-,TRBV2,TGTGCCAGCAGTCTGAGACAGGTTAATGAAAAACTGTTTTTT,CASSLRQVNEKLFF